This T cell receptor (beta chain) appears in the sequencing data of a study of cytomegalovirus exposure and HLA in healthy donors. As for the study in general: It was reported in a later analysis that the 120 validation repertoires used the same platform as the approximately 620 first-cohort repertoires.

Libraries were prepared by immunoSEQ multiplex PCR; TCRdb keeps only in-frame clonotypes and omits some of them. This sample has about 330,000 clones, with about nine tenths found just once. This clone was seen a handful of times. The target antigen is unknown. The CDR3 has 15 amino acids. Germline CDR1 and CDR2: MNHNY and SVGAGI (reference sequence). The V and J ends lost 4 bases and 2 bases respectively, with 12 bases between them. The study's findings and limits: It was reported that the classifier diagnosed cytomegalovirus status with high specificity and sensitivity in both the original and validation cohorts. The study flagged some 170 TCR beta chains as cytomegalovirus-associated.

Sequenced sample: PBMCs. V usage is TRBV6-6 and J usage is TRBJ1-5; D may be TRBD1 (5 bases). This TCR derives from a woman aged 25-40 years in good health and CMV-seropositive. The CDR3 DNA reads as TGTGCCAGCAGTTTAGGAGGGACGGGCAATCAGCCCCAGCATTTT. Amino acids: CASSLGGTGNQPQHF.